A single T cell receptor beta chain is shown here with its context. The antigen is not known. The germline V gene has CDR1 SGDLS and CDR2 YYNGEE. This CDR3 is 14 amino acids long. The V end lost 4 bases, the J end lost 3 bases, and 14 bases lay between the germline ends. These data belong to a study of Ad26.COV2.S vaccination and SARS-CoV-2 variants. Study context: Dosing was one shot or two shots 56 days apart. Findings of the study overall: Vaccine and placebo recipients had comparable breadth of non-spike TCRs. Substantial post-vaccination breadth of spike-specific CD8+ and CD4+ T cell responses was reported.

Treatment of the sample: roughly 18 received Ad26.COV2.S at low or high dose, single or two shots; roughly five received placebo; per-sample allocation not given. Following the first vaccine or placebo injection, samples were taken on day 63. Ad26 vector vaccine expressed Wuhan-strain SARS-CoV-2 spike. Clones were sequenced by immunoSEQ multiplex PCR, and TCRdb holds only the in-frame ones, with some missing. The table has around 450,000 clones, approximately 88% seen once. This TCR derives from a person aged 18-60 years who received the Ad26.COV2.S COVID-19 vaccine or a placebo. The chain uses TRBV9 and TRBJ2-7; D gene ambiguous. This specimen was peripheral blood, taken in a trial of Ad26.COV2.S vaccine versus placebo. CDR3 nucleotide sequence: TGTGCCAGCAGCCCCGGTGGGCGCTACTACGAGCAGTACTTC. Its protein is CASSPGGRYYEQYF.